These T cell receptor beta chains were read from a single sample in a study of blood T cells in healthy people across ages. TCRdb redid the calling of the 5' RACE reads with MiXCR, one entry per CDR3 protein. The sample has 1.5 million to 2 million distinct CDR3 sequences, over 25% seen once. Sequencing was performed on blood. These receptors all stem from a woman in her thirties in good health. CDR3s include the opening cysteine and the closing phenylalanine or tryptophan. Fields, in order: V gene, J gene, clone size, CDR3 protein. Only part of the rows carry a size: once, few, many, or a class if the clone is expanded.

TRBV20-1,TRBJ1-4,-,CSARDPSTGSTSTNEKLFF
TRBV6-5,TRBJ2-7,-,CASSYSASGTDEQYF
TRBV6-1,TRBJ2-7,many,CASRSGAYEQYF
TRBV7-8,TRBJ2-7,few,CASSLQRETYEQYF
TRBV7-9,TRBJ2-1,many,CASSLRSGNHEQFF
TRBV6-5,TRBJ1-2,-,CASSYSPRGTGDRYGYTF
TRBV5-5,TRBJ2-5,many,CASSTRGQETQYF
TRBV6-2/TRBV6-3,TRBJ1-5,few,CASSYSTWQSPNQPQHF
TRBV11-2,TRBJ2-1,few,CAGSQGGGQGFYNEQFF
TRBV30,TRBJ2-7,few,CAWRMPGGASYEQYF
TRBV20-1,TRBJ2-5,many,CSAGASSGAILQETQYF
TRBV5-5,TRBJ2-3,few,CASSSSSNTQYF
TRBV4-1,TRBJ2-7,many,CASSPPNPGHSYEQYF
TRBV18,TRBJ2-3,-,CASSPPVTQYF
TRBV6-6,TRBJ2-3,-,CASSYSAGGGPDTQYF
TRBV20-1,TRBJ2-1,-,CSASSPSGGKNEQFF
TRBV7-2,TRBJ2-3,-,CASSLEVGGWDTQYF
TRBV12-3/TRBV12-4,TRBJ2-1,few,CASSFGTGGGGEQFF
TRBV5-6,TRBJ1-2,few,CASSLPTGDYGYTF
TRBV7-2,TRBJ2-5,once,CASSSHGSLPNEQYF
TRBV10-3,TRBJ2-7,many,CAISPGTGHDEQYF
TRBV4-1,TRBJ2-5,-,CTSSPTATGLGAETQYF
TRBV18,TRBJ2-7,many,CASSPVLAASYEQYF
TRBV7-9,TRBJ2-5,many,CASSLTNSAETQYF
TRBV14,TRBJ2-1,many,CASSQGGARTSSYNEQFF
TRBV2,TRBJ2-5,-,CARPRGGLETQYF
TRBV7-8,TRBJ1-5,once,CASSLKANPRNQPQHF